This TCR beta chain is drawn from a study of CD8+ T cells in alopecia areata. Cells from pooled cutaneous lymph nodes were sorted by CD4, CD8alpha, NKG2D, NKG2ACE and other markers. Extraction of RNA preceded its reverse transcription into cDNA, which served as the sequencing template. Clones were sequenced by immunoSEQ multiplex PCR, and TCRdb holds only the in-frame ones, with some missing. The profile covers 200,000 to 300,000 clones, none occurring a single time. This clone turned up a few times. Genes and germline are mouse. The read stops 4 residues short of the end of the CDR3; the missing end is completed from the germline J gene. Germline loops: CDR1 GKSSPN, CDR2 SITVG. The CDR3 has 15 amino acids. V lost 3 bases, J lost 1 base, and 2 bases stayed unmatched.

V gene TRBV31 combines with J gene TRBJ2-3, with TRBD2 matching 12 bases. This clonotype originated in a C3H/HeJ mouse with alopecia areata. For this mouse line, the MHC haplotype is H2-k. The sample consisted of CD4+ T cells sorted from a lymph node. The sequenced CDR3 bases are TGTGCCTGGAGCGGGGACTGGGGGGGTGCAGAA. Translating gives CAWSGDWGGAE. The CDR3, in full, reads CAWSGDWGGAETLYF.